This T cell receptor (beta chain) was identified in a study of shared clonotypes between healthy human individuals. V lost 5 bases and J 0 bases, leaving 16 bases between the germline ends. The germline V gene has CDR1 SQVTM and CDR2 ANQGSEA. The CDR3 totals 16 residues. In this sample, this clone turned up a few times. Unsorted PBMC contributed 250 to 350 ng DNA, around 30,000 T cell genomes, to each replicate PCR. Clones were sequenced by immunoSEQ multiplex PCR, and TCRdb holds only the in-frame ones, with some missing. The sample carries roughly 500,000 clones, approximately 79% recorded once. This sequence joins TRBV29-1 and TRBJ2-2; D ambiguous. The sequencing input was PBMCs. The receptor's source is a woman aged 40-49 years in good health. Some clones in this sample may be carry-over from other donors' samples. The CDR3 spells CSVLILGRSNTGELFF. In DNA, the CDR3 is TGCAGCGTTCTAATCCTGGGCAGGTCGAACACCGGGGAGCTGTTTTTT.